This TCR beta chain appears in the sequencing data of a study of blood T cell repertoires in COVID-19. The wider study: The samples span acute and convalescent COVID-19 from the United States, Italy and Spain. T cells, B-cell-depleted T cells, or PBMCs provided the cDNA or gDNA that served as material.

Assay: immunoSEQ multiplex PCR; the TCRdb copy retains only in-frame clones and omits some. In the table there are tens of thousands of clones, around three quarters of which are singletons. The source of this sequence is a woman over 75 with acute or convalescent COVID-19. Sequencing was performed on peripheral blood.

The CDR3 nucleotides are TGCAGTGCTAGTATACAGGGATGGTACGGCTACACCTTC. Translation: CSASIQGWYGYTF. This chain joins TRBV20-1 and TRBJ1-2; a possible D gene is TRBD1 (6 bases). V lost 3 bases to trimming and J lost 8 bases, with 16 bases between them. Germline-derived CDR1 and CDR2 are DFQATT and SNEGSKA (reference sequence). The CDR3 sequence is 13 residues long.